The 28 T cell receptor beta chains below were found in one sample sequenced in a study of Ad26.COV2.S vaccination and SARS-CoV-2 variants. TCRdb's copy holds only in-frame clones and misses some; the assay was immunoSEQ multiplex PCR. The sample contains some 190,000 clones, about 83% of which appear only once. The sample was peripheral blood, taken after recovery from COVID-19. The origin of the receptors is a human donor who had recovered from COVID-19.

V gene TRBV1 combines with J gene TRBJ1-1. TRBV1 counts as a pseudogene. The CDR3 runs to 15 residues. CDR3 bases: TGCCTCGCTCGGCGGTCTCGTTCGTTGAACACTGAAGCTTTCTTT. This sequence encodes CLARRSRSLNTEAFF.

The V call is TRBV4-1, the J call TRBJ2-3; no clear D gene. The germline gives CDR1 MGHRA, CDR2 YSYEKL. The CDR3 loop spans 15 amino acids. V lost 0 bases and J lost 3, with 10 bases in between. The CDR3 spells CASSQEKGLTDTQYF. The CDR3 nucleotides read TGCGCCAGCAGCCAAGAAAAGGGATTGACAGATACGCAGTATTTT.

V usage is TRBV14 and J usage is TRBJ2-1; D may be TRBD2 (6 bases). Germline CDR1 is SGHDN and CDR2 is FVKESK. The CDR3 contains 14 residues. V was trimmed by 0 bases and J by 10 bases, leaving 13 bases between them. CDR3 DNA sequence: TGTGCCAGCAGCCAAGATCGGGGAGGAGGGGAGCAGTTCTTC. This translates into CASSQDRGGGEQFF.

The genes are TRBV5-5 and TRBJ1-6; D gene unclear. The CDR3 has 15 amino acids. Per germline, CDR1 SGHKS and CDR2 YYEKEE (reference sequence). V shed 4 bases and J shed 10 bases, with 18 bases lying between them. The CDR3 DNA follows: TGTGCCAGCAGCCGATCCGGGGTGGGAGGATCACCCCTCCACTTT. Encoded protein: CASSRSGVGGSPLHF. The full variable domain, in which reference TRBV5-5 and TRBJ1-6 provide the parts outside the CDR3, is DAGVTQSPTHLIKTRGQQVTLRCSPISGHKSVSWYQQVLGQGPQFIFQYYEKEERGRGNFPDRFSARQFPNYSSELNVNALLLGDSALYLCASSRSGVGGSPLHFGNGTRLTVT.

The J gene is TRBJ2-3, the V gene TRBV9, with D hard to call. V shed 3 bases and J shed 2 bases, with 13 bases lying between them. Germline CDR1 is SGDLS and CDR2 is YYNGEE. This CDR3 has 15 amino acids. The DNA of the CDR3 is TGTGCCAGCAGCGCTTCCGTGGCCCACACAGATACGCAGTATTTT. Its translation: CASSASVAHTDTQYF.

The chain recombines TRBV7-3 with TRBJ1-2; D is possibly TRBD1 (5 bases). V was clipped by 4 bases and J by 2 bases, with 14 bases between them. Germline CDR1 SGHTA, CDR2 FQGTGA. There are 15 residues in the CDR3. This CDR3 reads CASSSQGRLNYGYTF. The CDR3 region has the DNA TGTGCCAGCAGCTCCCAGGGACGCCTGAACTATGGCTACACCTTC.

The CDR3 region is CASSETAYNEQFF. Here the CDR3 DNA reads TGTGCCAGCAGTGAAACAGCCTACAATGAGCAGTTCTTC. V gene TRBV25-1 combines with J gene TRBJ2-1; D gene ambiguous. V lost 2 bases and J lost 2, with 4 bases in between. CDR3 length: 13 amino acids. The germline gives CDR1 MGHDK, CDR2 SYGVNS.

The rearrangement links TRBV5-1 to TRBJ1-6; D is unclear. Germline-derived CDR1 and CDR2 are SGHRS and YFSETQ. Trimming left V 0 bases short and J 6 bases short, with 4 bases between. This CDR3 is 13 amino acids long. CDR3 DNA: TGCGCCAGCAGCTTGGATCCTAATTCACCCCTCCACTTT. Residues: CASSLDPNSPLHF.

The chain joins TRBV3-1 (or the pseudogene TRBV3-2) to TRBJ2-3; possibly TRBD2 for D (5 bases). This CDR3 has 13 amino acids. Germline V gene lookup returns CDR1 LGHDT and CDR2 YNNKEL (reference sequence). Trimming took off 1 base at V and 3 bases at J, with 5 bases between the two ends. The CDR3 region has the DNA TGTGCCAGCAGCCAAGGAGGGACAGATACGCAGTATTTT. This gives the protein CASSQGGTDTQYF.

The count of this clone is one. The chain uses TRBV30 and TRBJ2-3, with D unresolved. CDR1 GTSNPN and CDR2 SVGIG come from the germline V gene (reference sequence). The CDR3 is made up of 11 amino acids. Deletions cut 3 bases from V and 10 bases from J, with 11 bases between. DNA of the CDR3: TGTGCCTGGAGCCATCAACCGGCGCAGTATTTT. Its translation: CAWSHQPAQYF.

The rearrangement uses TRBV3-1 (or the pseudogene TRBV3-2) and TRBJ1-1, with unresolved D. Germline CDR1 LGHDT, CDR2 YNNKEL (reference sequence). Trimming left V 3 bases short and J 2 bases short, with 10 bases between. The length of the CDR3 is 14 residues. The CDR3 DNA reads as TGTGCCAGCAGCCATTCATTGGTAAACACTGAAGCTTTCTTT. It yields the protein CASSHSLVNTEAFF.

The CDR3 DNA follows: TGCGCCAGCAGTTTAGCGGGGGGCCGCGAAGAGACCCAGTACTTC. This translates into CASSLAGGREETQYF. The genes are TRBV5-1 and TRBJ2-5, with TRBD2 matching 10 bases. The CDR3 has 15 amino acids. The V gene end was trimmed by 5 bases and the J gene end by 3 bases; junction bases not matched to a gene: 7. CDR1 and CDR2 from the germline V gene are SGHRS and YFSETQ.

The rearrangement uses TRBV5-1 and TRBJ2-1; D ambiguous. The CDR3 spans 12 residues. The germline CDR1 and CDR2 sequences are SGHRS and YFSETQ. Trimming took off 4 bases at V and 10 bases at J, with 12 bases between the two ends. CDR3 region: CASSKTLDEQFF. The CDR3 nucleotides are TGCGCCAGCAGCAAGACACTCGACGAGCAGTTCTTC.

This clone appeared once. The V call is TRBV3-1 (or the pseudogene TRBV3-2), the J call TRBJ1-2; a possible D gene is TRBD1 (6 bases). The CDR3 has 17 residues. Germline V lookup: CDR1 LGHDT, CDR2 YNNKEL (reference sequence). The ends were cut back, 0 bases at V and 5 bases at J, with 19 bases in the middle. The DNA for the CDR3 is TGTGCCAGCAGCCAAGATTGGGGGGCTCTAGGCGGTTATGGCTACACCTTC. It yields the protein CASSQDWGALGGYGYTF.

This clone was recorded at least ten times. The chain combines TRBV2 with TRBJ1-1, with 7 positions matching TRBD1. V dropped 4 bases and J dropped 4; count of bases not matched to a gene: 9. This CDR3 region has 15 residues. CDR1 and CDR2 (germline): SNHLY, FYNNEI. The CDR3 coding sequence is TGTGCCAGCAGTGGCCCCAGGGGGGAGGGCACTGAAGCTTTCTTT. The encoded protein is CASSGPRGEGTEAFF.

Comments on this clone: At one boundary the junction diverges from the germline segment, which might be a read error. The chain carries TRBV7-8 and TRBJ1-5, with D maybe TRBD1 (6 bases). CDR1 SGHVS and CDR2 FQNEAQ come from the germline V gene. The CDR3 is 17 residues long. DNA for the CDR3: TGTGCCAGCAGCTTAGCGGCTTCTGGCCAGGGGAAAGCTCCGAGGGATTTT. Translation gives CASSLAASGQGKAPRDF.

CDR3 loop: CASSQDPAGTEQFF. In DNA form, the CDR3 reads TGCGCCAGCAGCCAAGATCCGGCCGGGACTGAGCAGTTCTTC. The chain is built from TRBV4-1 and TRBJ2-1, with D perhaps assigned TRBD1 or TRBD2 (5 bases each). Between the trimmed V and J ends, which lost 0 bases and 9 bases, there was a span of 12 bases. The germline V gene has CDR1 MGHRA and CDR2 YSYEKL. The CDR3 runs 14 residues.

This chain links TRBV18 with TRBJ1-5, with 10 positions matching TRBD1. The CDR3 runs 15 residues. Germline lookup yields CDR1 KGHSH and CDR2 LQKENI. V was clipped by 3 bases and J by 5 bases; unmatched bases: 4. CDR3 coding DNA: TGTGCCAGCTCACCCCGACAGGGGGCAGATCAGCCCCAGCATTTT. Translated: CASSPRQGADQPQHF. The full variable domain, rest sourced from reference TRBV18 and TRBJ1-5, is NAGVMQNPRHLVRRRGQEARLRCSPMKGHSHVYWYRQLPEEGLKFMVYLQKENIIDESGMPKERFSAEFPKEGPSILRIQQVVRGDSAAYFCASSPRQGADQPQHFGDGTRLSIL.

The rearrangement links TRBV7-9 to TRBJ1-1; TRBD1 agrees at 7 bases. Germline CDR1 reads SEHNR; CDR2 reads FQNEAQ (reference sequence). J gave up 4 bases and V 1 base, and 3 bases lay outside the gene matches. The CDR3 has 14 amino acids. CDR3 sequence reads: CASSLVNRGTEAFF. As DNA, the CDR3 is TGTGCCAGCAGCTTAGTAAACAGGGGCACTGAAGCTTTCTTT.

The chain has TRBV7-2 and TRBJ2-7; 7 bases match TRBD2. CDR1 and CDR2 from the germline V gene are SGHTA and FQGNSA. V shed 0 bases and J 4 bases; nucleotides not matched to a gene: 6. The CDR3 is 15 amino acids. This CDR3 reads CASSLAGGERYEQYF. For the CDR3, the DNA is TGTGCCAGCAGCTTAGCGGGGGGGGAGAGATACGAGCAGTACTTC.

The V gene is TRBV28, the J gene TRBJ1-2; D is ambiguous. Trimming removed 3 bases at V and 0 bases at J, with 5 bases between. Germline V CDR1 and CDR2: MDHEN, SYDVKM. The CDR3 runs to 13 residues. The CDR3 loop is CASSFSANYGYTF. CDR3 nucleotide sequence: TGTGCCAGCAGTTTTAGTGCTAACTATGGCTACACCTTC.

The rearrangement links TRBV5-6 to TRBJ1-1; D uncertain. The CDR3 runs 15 residues. Germline CDR1 SGHDT, CDR2 YYEEEE. Trimming stripped 4 bases from V and 0 bases from J, with 13 bases between. CDR3 loop: CASSRFRTLNTEAFF. The CDR3, as DNA: TGTGCCAGCAGCCGTTTCAGGACGCTGAACACTGAAGCTTTCTTT.

The V call is TRBV29-1, the J call TRBJ1-2, with D hard to call. Germline V gene lookup returns CDR1 SQVTM and CDR2 ANQGSEA. The CDR3 totals 11 residues. Trimming removed 3 bases from V and 4 bases from J, with 6 bases in between. In DNA form, the CDR3 reads TGCAGCGTTGACCCGGTCTATGGCTACACCTTC. Its protein is CSVDPVYGYTF.

V and J are TRBV27 and TRBJ2-3; tentatively, D is TRBD2 (6 bases). The CDR3 runs to 13 residues. The germline V and J ends were trimmed by 9 bases and 6 bases, with 16 bases remaining between them. The germline CDR1 and CDR2 sequences are MNHEY and SMNVEV (reference sequence). The CDR3: CASSGGGMDTQYF. CDR3 nucleotides: TGTGCCAGTAGCGGTGGAGGGATGGATACGCAGTATTTT.

The genes are TRBV5-4 and TRBJ2-1; TRBD2 aligns across 11 bases. The CDR3 runs 16 residues. Germline assignment: CDR1 SGHNT and CDR2 YYREEE (reference sequence). V trimming: 4 bases; J trimming: 4 bases; junction bases outside the gene matches: 7. For the CDR3, the DNA is TGTGCCAGCAGCCGCCCCGGGACTAGCGGATACAATGAGCAGTTCTTC. Translated, it gives CASSRPGTSGYNEQFF.

The CDR3 nucleotides read TGTGCCATCAGTGAGTCCGCCCGAAGGGGTGGCTACACCTTC. Translated, it gives CAISESARRGGYTF. The V gene is TRBV10-3, the J gene TRBJ1-2, with a possible D match to TRBD1 (5 bases). The length of the CDR3 is 14 residues. Per germline, CDR1 ENHRY and CDR2 SYGVKD. The V end was cut by 0 bases, the J end by 7 bases, with 12 bases between.

The chain joins TRBV7-2 to TRBJ2-3; D uncertain. The germline gives CDR1 SGHTA, CDR2 FQGNSA. This CDR3 is 14 amino acids long. V was pared by 1 base and J by 2 bases, with 7 bases between. The CDR3 region has the DNA TGTGCCAGCAGCTTAGGATCTCACACAGATACGCAGTATTTT. Its translation is CASSLGSHTDTQYF.

The rearrangement links TRBV30 to TRBJ1-1; possible D gene TRBD1, 6 bases. V was clipped by 1 base and J by 1 base, with 7 bases between them. Germline V gene data show CDR1 as GTSNPN and CDR2 as SVGIG (reference sequence). The CDR3 runs to 13 residues. CDR3 DNA sequence: TGTGCCTGGAGTGGACAGGAGAACACTGAAGCTTTCTTT. Translating gives CAWSGQENTEAFF.